These T cell receptor beta chains were read from a single sample in a study of T cells in Graves' hyperthyroidism and ophthalmopathy. From the multiplex PCR reads, TCRdb called clonotypes with MiXCR, one entry per CDR3 protein. The sample has approximately 600,000 distinct CDR3 sequences, 13% to 15% seen once. Sequences were obtained from blood. The receptors shown here come from a woman under 30 with Graves' ophthalmopathy. CDR3s include the opening cysteine and the closing phenylalanine or tryptophan. A D gene is named only where the DNA matches it firmly.

V gene	CDR3 length	D gene	CDR3 protein
TRBV6-1	13	-	CASSEYGADGYTF
TRBV4-1	18	TRBD2	CASSDPSGRAWSYNEQFF
TRBV5-1	13	-	CASSLARHTEQYF
TRBV12-3/TRBV12-4	14	TRBD2	CASSWGSGSNEQFF
TRBV19	15	TRBD2	CASALSGSLTDTQYF
TRBV9	18	-	CASSVVRTGQRLGETQYF
TRBV2	16	-	CASSGLVGGMGETQYF
TRBV7-2	15	-	CASTPRHGWNEKLFF
TRBV7-9	13	TRBD2	CASSASGEETQYF
TRBV9	13	TRBD2	CASSGDYGERQYF
TRBV12-3/TRBV12-4	13	TRBD1	CASRGQGFLEAFF
TRBV5-1	17	-	CASSSQQGTSSGNTIYF
TRBV30	14	-	CAWSIGAQGNTIYF
TRBV19	13	-	CASTEVSTDTQYF
TRBV30	14	-	CAWSTGLQGEPLHF
TRBV19	17	TRBD1	CASSITSETGAGNIQYF
TRBV19	15	TRBD1	CASSIDGTGLTEAFF
TRBV19	12	-	CASSTLTYEQFF
TRBV11-3	18	TRBD2	CASSLDGPLAGALNEQFF
TRBV5-6	17	TRBD2	CASSTNGRGYQRGTQYF
TRBV6-1	13	-	CASSAREGEKLFF
TRBV11-3	16	TRBD1	CASSYRDSYSYNEQFF